This T cell receptor (beta chain) emerged from a study of T-cell reconstitution after alpha-beta-depleted transplantation in children. This clonotype was observed many times. TCRbeta library construction was performed incorporating unique molecular identifiers. A single record per CDR3 protein comes from TCRdb applying MiXCR to the PCR reads. The sample carries over 25,000 distinct CDR3 sequences, around 17% recorded once. CDR1 and CDR2 (germline): SGHTA, FQGNSA. Trimming shortened V by 10 bases and J by 4 bases, and 16 bases separated the two germline ends. The CDR3 extends over 13 amino acids. The sequences come from PBMCs, mostly from graft donor cells, collected 60 days after TCRalphabeta/CD19-depleted stem cell transplant. The V and J genes are TRBV7-2 and TRBJ2-5; D ambiguous. The receptor's source is a male patient under 10 years old who had a stem cell transplant for acute lymphoblastic leukemia, so the T cells may come from the graft donor. The CDR3: CATLRSWGETQYF. The CDR3 DNA reads as TGTGCCACCCTACGGTCATGGGGAGAGACCCAGTACTTC.